This T cell receptor (beta chain) was obtained from a study of CD8 T cells in Susac syndrome. Random hexamers were used to reverse transcribe the RNA input (0.5 to 1 ug). immunoSEQ multiplex PCR amplified TCR beta CDR3 across 54 Vbeta, 13 Jbeta. In TCRdb, the immunoSEQ multiplex PCR reads were re-called with MiXCR into one record per CDR3 protein. Of roughly 140,000 distinct CDR3 sequences listed, 90% to 95% were seen once; the top ten hold roughly 0.21%. Control patients had untreated stable or active relapsing-remitting multiple sclerosis by revised McDonald criteria. While CD8+ and CD4+ T cells were isolated negatively, TEMRA cells were enriched by FACS. Germline CDR1 MNHEY, CDR2 SMNVEV (reference sequence). Unmatched junction bases numbered 6, after V lost 4 bases and J lost 4 bases. This CDR3 is built from 14 residues.

The sequencing input was CD8+ T cells from PBMCs. The source of this sequence is a human donor with multiple sclerosis. The V call is TRBV27, the J call TRBJ2-7, with 8 nucleotides matching TRBD1. This CDR3 reads CASSSRQGSYEQYF. The CDR3 coding sequence is TGTGCCAGCAGTTCCCGACAGGGGAGTTACGAGCAGTACTTC.